This T cell receptor beta chain was documented in a study of beta chain features in type 1 diabetes (dated by TCRdb to 2017 to 2018). In terms of the full investigation: Patients and healthy donors did not differ in mean age, gender distribution, total cell number or subset yield. A total of some 110 million sorted cells were examined across all samples, and a strong correlation was observed between cell number per subset and RNA yield. The study compared the TCRB repertoires of sorted circulating CD4+ T cell subsets in recently diagnosed type 1 diabetes patients with those in matched healthy donors. Regulatory and stem cell-like memory subsets were isolated from only 8 patients and about 8 healthy donors, whereas naive and central memory subsets came from all 30 or so donors. The paper as a whole reports these results and caveats: Because cDNA rather than genomic DNA was sequenced, highly expressing activated cells could have been over-represented, although no difference in activation and CD3 levels was found between groups. Shorter templates might be favored by PCR, yet because patient and control samples were amplified and corrected together, any such skew would affect both groups equally. Because the HLA sub-analyses included only small numbers of individuals, any influence of HLA type on TCRB rearrangement was left unresolved. At VDJ recombination sites, type 1 diabetes patients had fewer insertions and more deleted nucleotides, which implies abnormalities in thymic rearrangement. Naive, central memory and regulatory TCRB repertoires appeared to be more alike among patients than among healthy donors. In all four CD4+ subsets, TCRB CDR3 length was moderately but significantly shorter in type 1 diabetes patients.

The entire amount of isolated RNA was reverse transcribed using the High Capacity cDNA Reverse Transcription Kit, so the sequenced TCRB transcripts were expressed ones. Naive, central memory and regulatory T cell samples underwent deep immunoSEQ sequencing, averaging around 3.7 million total reads per sample. After sorted cells were lysed in RLT buffer, RNA was extracted with DNase-treated RNeasy Micro or Mini kits, with the choice depending on cell number. To prevent cross-contamination, each cell subset was processed individually, whereas patient and healthy donor samples were processed jointly. The immunoSEQ multiplex PCR was used to amplify TCRB sequences from cDNA, yielding 87-bp fragments that span the CDR3 region. The amplicons were sequenced using the Illumina HiSeq platform. On the study's bioinformatics: PCR bias was computationally corrected using synthetic template baselines, reads within Hamming distance 2 were collapsed, and singletons that could not be merged were discarded. Reads were aligned to IMGT to assign V, D and J genes, CDR3 length, and insertions or deletions at six rearrangement sites. Within each subset, clonotype counts were normalized to the number of sorted cells before true diversity and Gini coefficients were calculated with the tcR R package. The overlap coefficient, calculated on TCRB nucleotide sequences, was used to quantify repertoire sharing. Out-of-frame TCRB sequences from naive cells were analyzed to stand in for the pre-selection repertoire. In its TCRdb copy, this immuneACCESS table keeps in-frame sequences only and misses some clones. Where compared with another copy, unresolved V genes explain less than half of these, and the others have no known cause. V and J calls and clone size follow that table, whereas D and trimming were derived from the DNA. The sample table lists hundreds of thousands of clones, over 11% of them with a count of one. 0.04% of the sample goes to the ten largest clones.

From its cysteine to its phenylalanine, the CDR3 spans 15 amino acids. Only the CDR3 portion is preserved as DNA: 45 bases, with reading frame beginning at the first base. From a lookup of the germline V gene, CDR1 and CDR2 are SNHLY and FYNNEI. The V end loses 4 bases and the J end loses 1 base, and a stretch of 8 bases separates them. A single peripheral blood draw of 95 to 150 mL on average was collected from each donor into heparinised tubes. A BD FACSAria II and a panel including CD45RO, CCR7, CD25, CD127, CD95 and CD27 were used to sort naive, central memory, regulatory and stem cell-like memory CD4+ T cells. Every sorted population had a purity above 98%. Right away, PBMCs were isolated by Lymphoprep density gradient centrifugation and were stained directly, with no culture step. So that batch effects would be minimized, each experiment stained and sorted samples in pairs, pairing one healthy donor with one patient.

In regard to this clone: Its binding antigen is unknown. Within one base of it there is no much larger clone, and no base qualities were kept.

Input material: naive CD4+ T cells from blood. Sample cell subset or site, as interpreted from the label and publication: true naive CD4+ T cells. This TCR came from a young man with type 1 diabetes. The rearranged chain carries TRBV2 and TRBJ2-6, with a weak D call of TRBD1 (5 bases match). The DNA sequence is as follows: TGTGCCAGCAGTGTTAGGGGTTCTGGGGCCAACGTCCTGACTTTC. It is translated as CASSVRGSGANVLTF.